Presented here are 31 T cell receptor beta chains from one specimen sequenced in a study of blood T cell repertoires in COVID-19. Profiled with immunoSEQ multiplex PCR; TCRdb holds only in-frame clones, not every one. The data contain roughly 99,000 clones, approximately 80% of them seen just once; the ten biggest clones take up 4% to 5.5%. Specimen: peripheral blood. The receptors originated from a man between 70 and 80 years old with acute or convalescent COVID-19.

This clone was recorded only once. The chain is built from TRBV19 and TRBJ1-4, with no clear D. Trimming removed 6 bases at V and 10 bases at J, with 12 bases between. CDR1 and CDR2 from the germline V gene are LNHDA and SQIVND (reference sequence). CDR3 length equals 12 residues. The CDR3 nucleotides are TGTGCCAGTAGCCGTCCGGGAAGAAAACTGTTTTTT. Translating it yields CASSRPGRKLFF. Combining the CDR3 with reference TRBV19 and TRBJ1-4 gives the whole variable domain DGGITQSPKYLFRKEGQNVTLSCEQNLNHDAMYWYRQDPGQGLRLIYYSQIVNDFQKGDIAEGYSVSREKKESFPLTVTSAQKNPTAFYLCASSRPGRKLFFGSGTQLSVL.

The chain recombines TRBV5-6 with TRBJ2-7; no definite D call. The CDR3 covers 14 residues. V was shortened by 4 bases and J by 3 bases, with 14 bases between the two germline ends. Germline assignment: CDR1 SGHDT and CDR2 YYEEEE. CDR3 in DNA: TGTGCCAGCAGCCACTCTGGGCCCGGCTACGAGCAGTACTTC. This sequence encodes CASSHSGPGYEQYF.

The chain combines TRBV11-3 with TRBJ2-3; 9 nucleotides line up with TRBD1. Germline values: CDR1 SGHNT, CDR2 YENEEA. V lost 3 bases and J lost 6; bases outside the gene matches: 7. The CDR3 consists of 15 residues. CDR3 bases: TGTGCCAGCAGCTTGGGACAGGGCCGTTGGGATACGCAGTATTTT. This translates into CASSLGQGRWDTQYF.

This sequence joins TRBV7-8 and TRBJ2-2; TRBD1 matches at 7 bases. The CDR3 extends over 15 amino acids. Germline V lookup: CDR1 SGHVS, CDR2 FQNEAQ. Trimming removed 0 bases from V and 7 bases from J; junction bases left unmatched: 5. DNA of the CDR3: TGTGCCAGCAGCTTAGCGAGAGGGGGCAGCGGGGAGCTGTTTTTT. It codes for CASSLARGGSGELFF.

V usage is TRBV18 and J usage is TRBJ2-2; 7 nucleotides match TRBD1. J gave up 4 bases and V 0 bases, and 5 bases lay outside the gene matches. CDR3 length: 16 residues. CDR1 is KGHSH and CDR2 is LQKENI in the germline V gene. CDR3 amino acids: CASSPPSQGVTGELFF. In DNA form, the CDR3 reads TGTGCCAGCTCACCACCGTCGCAGGGGGTCACCGGGGAGCTGTTTTTT.

The CDR3, as DNA: TGTGCCAGCAGAGATAGCGGGGCCAGCACAGATACGCAGTATTTT. Encoded protein: CASRDSGASTDTQYF. The genes are TRBV6-5 and TRBJ2-3, with 8 bases matching TRBD2. Germline V gene sequence: CDR1 MNHEY, CDR2 SVGAGI. V trimming: 6 bases; J trimming: 0 bases; junction bases outside the gene matches: 5. The CDR3 is made up of 15 amino acids.

The chain's CDR3 is CASSVVGSAGVMNTEAFF. Here the CDR3 DNA reads TGTGCCAGCAGCGTAGTAGGTTCGGCAGGGGTTATGAACACTGAAGCTTTCTTT. V and J are TRBV9 and TRBJ1-1, with D perhaps TRBD1 (6 bases). Trimming stripped 0 bases from V and 0 bases from J, with 18 bases between. Germline CDR1 is SGDLS and CDR2 is YYNGEE. CDR3 length: 18 residues. The whole variable domain, remainder taken from reference TRBV9 and TRBJ1-1, is DSGVTQTPKHLITATGQRVTLRCSPRSGDLSVYWYQQSLDQGLQFLIQYYNGEERAKGNILERFSAQQFPDLHSELNLSSLELGDSALYFCASSVVGSAGVMNTEAFFGQGTRLTVV.

This clone turned up a few times. This chain connects TRBV19 to TRBJ2-1, with 9 bases that match TRBD2. After removal of 4 bases from V and 9 bases from J, the junction contained 4 bases not matched to a gene. Germline V lookup: CDR1 LNHDA, CDR2 SQIVND (reference sequence). The CDR3 covers 13 residues. In nucleotides, the CDR3 is TGTGCCAGTAGTACTAGCGGGGTGGGTGAGCAGTTCTTC. It codes for CASSTSGVGEQFF.

The V and J genes are TRBV14 and TRBJ2-1, with D maybe TRBD1 (6 bases). In germline, CDR1 is SGHDN, CDR2 FVKESK. The CDR3 totals 14 residues. V was trimmed by 0 bases and J by 7 bases, leaving 10 bases between them. Written as DNA, the CDR3 is TGTGCCAGCAGCCAAGATTTGGGGGCGAATGAGCAGTTCTTC. Translation: CASSQDLGANEQFF.

The chain recombines TRBV13 with TRBJ2-7, with D possibly TRBD2 on 6 matching bases. Trimming took off 6 bases at V and 2 bases at J, with 11 bases between the two ends. The CDR3 runs to 13 residues. CDR1 PRHDT and CDR2 FYEKMQ come from the germline V gene (reference sequence). The CDR3 spells CASSSGLTYEQYF. DNA for the CDR3: TGTGCCAGCAGTTCGGGACTCACCTACGAGCAGTACTTC.

The rearrangement joins TRBV6-5 to TRBJ1-1, with D perhaps matching TRBD1 (6 bases). Germline CDR1 is MNHEY and CDR2 is SVGAGI. With 10 bases removed from V and 0 bases from J, the gap between germline ends came to 18 bases. CDR3 length equals 15 residues. CDR3 sequence reads: CATSGDPHVNTEAFF. The CDR3 bases are TGTGCCACTTCAGGGGACCCACATGTGAACACTGAAGCTTTCTTT.

The chain couples TRBV6-6 to TRBJ2-7; 7 bases map to TRBD2. With V trimmed by 10 bases and J by 5 bases, 17 bases remained unmatched. Germline CDR1 reads MNHNY; CDR2 reads SVGAGI (reference sequence). The CDR3 length is 15 residues. The CDR3 nucleotides read TGTGCCACCAGACTAACCGGGGAGGGTGGCAACGAGCAGTACTTC. Protein sequence: CATRLTGEGGNEQYF.

V and J are TRBV7-2 and TRBJ2-1; no reliable D call. The V gene's germline CDR1 is SGHTA and CDR2 FQGNSA. The CDR3 contains 13 residues. V lost 1 base, J lost 7 bases, and 8 bases lay in between. The CDR3 is CASSLVAGNEQFF. In nucleotides, the CDR3 is TGTGCCAGCAGCTTAGTCGCAGGTAATGAGCAGTTCTTC.

The count of this clone is one. V and J are TRBV4-3 and TRBJ1-5; maybe TRBD1 (5 bases). CDR1 is LGHNA, CDR2 YSLEER, per germline. This CDR3 has 19 residues. V was shortened by 0 bases and J by 0 bases, with 18 bases between the two germline ends. Here the CDR3 reads CASSQDLPRGSYSNQPQHF. CDR3 in DNA: TGCGCCAGCAGCCAAGATCTACCGCGGGGCAGCTATAGCAATCAGCCCCAGCATTTT.

This sequence joins TRBV19 and TRBJ1-6; TRBD1 might be the D (6 bases). Trimming took 0 bases from V and 0 from J, leaving 15 bases between them. This CDR3 region has 19 residues. Germline V CDR1 and CDR2: LNHDA, SQIVND (reference sequence). The CDR3 DNA sequence: TGTGCCAGTAGTATAGATTGGTCGACAGGCAGCTCCTATAATTCACCCCTCCACTTT. Encoded protein: CASSIDWSTGSSYNSPLHF.

This chain uses TRBV19 with TRBJ2-1, with 8 bases identical to TRBD2. After removal of 6 bases from V and 3 bases from J, the junction contained 13 bases not matched to a gene. Germline V CDR1 and CDR2: LNHDA, SQIVND (reference sequence). The CDR3 length is 17 residues. The CDR3 nucleotides are TGTGCCAGTAGGGGCCGAGGAAGCGGGGGCAACTACAATGAGCAGTTCTTC. The encoded protein is CASRGRGSGGNYNEQFF.

This clone turned up a few times. This chain joins TRBV12-5 and TRBJ1-4; the D gene is possibly TRBD1 (5 bases). Germline-derived CDR1 and CDR2 are LGHNT and FRNRAP. The CDR3 loop spans 20 amino acids. V was cut by 5 bases and J by 0 bases, with 25 bases left in between. CDR3 loop: CASGPYGQGLVGATNEKLFF. CDR3 coding DNA: TGTGCTAGTGGTCCCTACGGGCAGGGACTCGTAGGGGCAACTAATGAAAAACTGTTTTTT.

V gene TRBV29-1 combines with J gene TRBJ1-1; 8 nucleotides agree with TRBD1. V shed 0 bases and J 5 bases; nucleotides not matched to a gene: 5. The germline gives CDR1 SQVTM, CDR2 ANQGSEA. The CDR3 sequence is 14 residues long. CDR3 protein: CSVEDLQGATEAFF. The CDR3 coding sequence is TGCAGCGTTGAAGATCTGCAGGGGGCTACTGAAGCTTTCTTT.

The chain couples TRBV4-3 to TRBJ2-2; 10 bases are shared with TRBD2. V gave up 0 bases and J gave up 0 bases; unmatched junction bases: 7. CDR3 size: 19 residues. CDR1 and CDR2 from the germline V gene are LGHNA and YSLEER. The CDR3 region is CASSQDLLAGSANTGELFF. The CDR3, as DNA: TGCGCCAGCAGCCAAGATCTACTAGCGGGATCAGCGAACACCGGGGAGCTGTTTTTT.

The gene calls are TRBV7-8 and TRBJ1-6; D unresolved. Trimming removed 5 bases at V and 7 bases at J, with 15 bases between. The CDR3 sequence is 15 residues long. Germline CDR1 reads SGHVS; CDR2 reads FQNEAQ. The CDR3 loop reads CASSMTPKPNSPLHF. The CDR3 DNA is TGTGCCAGCAGCATGACTCCGAAACCAAATTCACCCCTCCACTTT.

The chain carries TRBV7-3 and TRBJ2-1; D gene uncertain. Germline values: CDR1 SGHTA, CDR2 FQGTGA. The CDR3 has 14 residues. V shed 5 bases and J shed 8 bases, with 16 bases lying between them. The chain's CDR3 is CASSASFGLDEQFF. CDR3 bases: TGTGCCAGCAGCGCCAGTTTTGGCTTGGATGAGCAGTTCTTC. The variable domain in full, completed from reference TRBV7-3 and TRBJ2-1, reads GAGVSQTPSNKVTEKGKYVELRCDPISGHTALYWYRQSLGQGPEFLIYFQGTGAADDSGLPNDRFFAVRPEGSVSTLKIQRTERGDSAVYLCASSASFGLDEQFFGPGTRLTVL.

This chain links TRBV9 with TRBJ1-2; 7 bases line up with TRBD1. J was trimmed by 7 bases and V by 0 bases; bases with no gene match: 9. Germline CDR1 SGDLS, CDR2 YYNGEE. CDR3 length: 15 amino acids. This CDR3 is CASSVAAQGVGGYTF. CDR3 nucleotides: TGTGCCAGCAGCGTAGCCGCTCAGGGGGTTGGTGGCTACACCTTC.

The sample holds one count of this clone. The J gene is TRBJ2-2, the V gene TRBV3-1 (or the pseudogene TRBV3-2), with TRBD1 identical over 8 bases. V was clipped by 1 base and J by 9 bases; unmatched bases: 4. The CDR3 is 14 residues long. Germline CDR1 and CDR2: LGHDT and YNNKEL (reference sequence). The CDR3 DNA reads as TGTGCCAGCAGCCAAGGGACAGGGCACCGGGAGCTGTTTTTT. It encodes CASSQGTGHRELFF.

This rearrangement joins TRBV4-1 to TRBJ2-2, with D maybe TRBD2 (5 bases). Trimming took off 4 bases at V and 5 bases at J, with 8 bases between the two ends. This CDR3 comprises 13 residues. Germline V lookup: CDR1 MGHRA, CDR2 YSYEKL. The CDR3 DNA reads TGCGCCAGCAGCCGGGGAGAGACCGGGGAGCTGTTTTTT. Encoded protein: CASSRGETGELFF.

The chain joins TRBV7-9 to TRBJ1-1, with no clear D. Trimming removed 2 bases at V and 5 bases at J, with 15 bases between. The length of the CDR3 is 15 residues. Germline-derived CDR1 and CDR2 are SEHNR and FQNEAQ (reference sequence). This CDR3 is CASSLLSAGRTEAFF. The CDR3 bases are TGTGCCAGCAGCTTACTGTCGGCCGGGAGGACTGAAGCTTTCTTT.

This clone was detected a few times. The V and J genes are TRBV5-4 and TRBJ2-3, with D possibly TRBD1 on 6 matching bases. Between the trimmed V and J ends, which lost 2 bases and 6 bases, there was a span of 13 bases. CDR1 and CDR2 from the germline V gene are SGHNT and YYREEE (reference sequence). The CDR3 has 14 residues. Here the CDR3 reads CASSLLSGEDTQYF. DNA for the CDR3: TGTGCCAGCAGCTTACTCTCAGGGGAGGATACGCAGTATTTT.

The chain combines TRBV11-1 with TRBJ1-6, with D unclear. Germline CDR1 and CDR2: SGHAT and FQDESV (reference sequence). With 5 bases removed from V and 10 bases from J, the gap between germline ends came to 9 bases. The CDR3 has 12 amino acids. The CDR3 sequence is CASSTNRSPLHF. CDR3 sequence (DNA): TGTGCCAGCAGCACTAATCGATCACCCCTCCACTTT.

The CDR3 coding sequence is TGTGCCAGCAGCCAAGGACTAGCGGTATCCTACAATGAGCAGTTCTTC. Translating it yields CASSQGLAVSYNEQFF. The chain employs TRBV3-1 (or the pseudogene TRBV3-2) and TRBJ2-1; 9 nucleotides agree with TRBD2. CDR3 size: 16 residues. Germline CDR1 reads LGHDT; CDR2 reads YNNKEL (reference sequence). Germline trimming cut 1 base from V and 1 base from J; bases unmatched to any gene: 2.

The chain uses TRBV29-1 and TRBJ1-2; 12 positions agree with TRBD1. The germline V gene encodes CDR1 SQVTM and CDR2 ANQGSEA. This CDR3 is built from 14 residues. With 5 bases clipped from V and 4 bases from J, the junction kept 5 bases outside the gene matches. The CDR3 DNA follows: TGCAGCGTTACCGGGACAGGGGGCTTCTATGGCTACACCTTC. As protein: CSVTGTGGFYGYTF. The full variable domain, its missing parts supplied by reference TRBV29-1 and TRBJ1-2, is SAVISQKPSRDICQRGTSLTIQCQVDSQVTMMFWYRQQPGQSLTLIATANQGSEATYESGFVIDKFPISRPNLTFSTLTVSNMSPEDSSIYLCSVTGTGGFYGYTFGSGTRLTVV.

V is TRBV9 and J is TRBJ2-5; 7 bases match TRBD2. From germline, CDR1 is SGDLS and CDR2 YYNGEE. The CDR3 totals 16 residues. Trimming cost V 4 bases and J 5 bases; bases outside gene matches: 14. DNA for the CDR3: TGTGCCAGCAGCCCCCGTGGATCGGCGGGGGTGGAGACCCAGTACTTC. Translated: CASSPRGSAGVETQYF.

The V call is TRBV7-8, the J call TRBJ2-3; the match to TRBD1 covers 9 bases. The J segment lost 2 bases and the V segment lost 4 bases, leaving 4 bases of the junction unmatched. Germline V gene data show CDR1 as SGHVS and CDR2 as FQNEAQ. CDR3 length: 15 amino acids. CDR3 nucleotide sequence: TGTGCCAGCAGCTCGGGACAGGGAATCACAGATACGCAGTATTTT. It yields the protein CASSSGQGITDTQYF.